The 22 T cell receptor beta chains reported below all come from one sample, sequenced in a study of T-cell memory formation after mild COVID-19. TCRdb analysed the 5' RACE reads with MiXCR anew, one entry per CDR3 protein. This table has 190,000 or so distinct CDR3 sequences, about a fifth appearing once. Sequencing was carried out using PBMCs or a T cell subset sorted from them (not recorded which). The receptor source for this set is an adult woman who had mild COVID-19 (a few samples of this study predate the infection). Cell type and time point are not known.

This clonotype appeared a few times. The CDR3 DNA sequence: TGCAGTGCTATAGGAGTCCCCTTACAGTACAATGAGCAGTTCTTC. It codes for CSAIGVPLQYNEQFF. This chain links TRBV20-1 with TRBJ2-1; D not certain. This CDR3 spans 15 amino acids. The V end lost 4 bases, the J end lost 4 bases, and 17 bases lay between the germline ends. CDR1 and CDR2 from the germline V gene are DFQATT and SNEGSKA (reference sequence).

The chain recombines TRBV11-2 with TRBJ1-1; D gene ambiguous. The germline V and J ends were trimmed by 6 bases and 1 base, with 9 bases remaining between them. The CDR3 sequence is 13 residues long. Germline loops: CDR1 SGHAT, CDR2 FQNNGV. The CDR3 nucleotides read TGTGCCAGCAGTTCCAGTGGGAACACTGAAGCTTTCTTT. Translation: CASSSSGNTEAFF.

The chain combines TRBV9 with TRBJ1-6; D is perhaps TRBD1 (6 bases). The V gene lost 2 bases and the J gene lost 10 bases, with 19 bases spanning the gap. This CDR3 is built from 16 residues. The germline V gene encodes CDR1 SGDLS and CDR2 YYNGEE. The CDR3 reads CASSVTSGGAGSPLHF. The DNA for the CDR3 is TGTGCCAGCAGCGTCACCTCGGGGGGCGCCGGGTCACCCCTCCACTTT.

This clonotype was observed many times. The V gene is TRBV12-3 or TRBV12-4, the J gene TRBJ2-3; D call uncertain. The CDR3 has 13 amino acids. V shed 3 bases and J shed 1 base, with 5 bases lying between them. The CDR3 reads CASSLTRTDTQYF. Here the CDR3 DNA reads TGTGCCAGCAGTTTGACCCGCACAGATACGCAGTATTTT.

V usage is TRBV5-1 and J usage is TRBJ1-1; D ambiguous. This CDR3 has 14 residues. Trimming took off 3 bases at V and 1 base at J, with 10 bases between the two ends. Germline CDR1 is SGHRS and CDR2 is YFSETQ. The CDR3 is CASSSTDGNTEAFF. The CDR3 nucleotides are TGCGCCAGCAGCTCCACGGACGGGAACACTGAAGCTTTCTTT.

In its sample, this clonotype was seen a few times. This sequence joins TRBV11-2 and TRBJ2-5, with D maybe TRBD1 (7 bases). Germline CDR1 SGHAT, CDR2 FQNNGV. V lost 5 bases and J 5 bases, leaving 15 bases between the germline ends. The CDR3 is made up of 14 amino acids. CDR3 sequence (DNA): TGTGCCAGCAGCCGACTAGAGGGGGCGGAGACCCAGTACTTC. It yields the protein CASSRLEGAETQYF.

The chain links TRBV6-2 or TRBV6-3 to TRBJ2-7; D remains unclear. Trimming cost V 6 bases and J 6 bases, with 6 bases left between them. The CDR3 contains 10 residues. The germline gives CDR1 MNHEY, CDR2 SVGEGT. CDR3 bases: TGTGCCAGCAGACAAACCGAGCAGTACTTC. Its translation is CASRQTEQYF.

This chain joins TRBV20-1 and TRBJ2-3, with 7 bases aligning to TRBD2. The CDR3 covers 17 residues. J lost 3 bases, V lost 6 bases, and 18 bases had no gene match. CDR1 and CDR2 from the germline V gene are DFQATT and SNEGSKA (reference sequence). The CDR3 DNA reads TGCAGTGCAGAGGGCTCACTAGCGACTTTGCTAACAGATACGCAGTATTTT. It translates to CSAEGSLATLLTDTQYF.

The V gene is TRBV29-1, the J gene TRBJ2-3; D perhaps matches TRBD2 (6 bases). The CDR3 is 17 residues long. Germline V lookup: CDR1 SQVTM, CDR2 ANQGSEA. Trimming stripped 7 bases from V and 0 bases from J, with 23 bases between. In DNA, the CDR3 is TGCAGCGCCGGGGGTTTTGTTATGACCTCTAGCACAGATACGCAGTATTTT. Translated: CSAGGFVMTSSTDTQYF.

The chain links TRBV5-4 to TRBJ2-1, with 10 bases identical to TRBD2. There are 15 residues in the CDR3. Germline V gives CDR1 SGHNT, CDR2 YYREEE (reference sequence). The junction had 7 bases not matched to a gene; V was cut back by 3 bases and J by 7 bases. For the CDR3, the DNA is TGTGCCAGCAGCTCCCTGCTAGCGGGAGATAATGAGCAGTTCTTC. Encoded protein: CASSSLLAGDNEQFF. The full variable domain, with the rest looked up from reference TRBV5-4 and TRBJ2-1, is ETGVTQSPTHLIKTRGQQVTLRCSSQSGHNTVSWYQQALGQGPQFIFQYYREEENGRGNFPPRFSGLQFPNYSSELNVNALELDDSALYLCASSSLLAGDNEQFFGPGTRLTVL.

This clonotype turned up a few times. The chain couples TRBV7-9 to TRBJ2-1, with a possible D match to TRBD1 (6 bases). The CDR3 covers 14 residues. The germline gives CDR1 SEHNR, CDR2 FQNEAQ (reference sequence). The CDR3 nucleotides are TGTGCTACCCGGGCCCCCAGGGGAGACAATGAGCAGTTCTTC. It encodes CATRAPRGDNEQFF.

This clonotype was found a few times. The chain joins TRBV5-1 to TRBJ1-1; D gene uncertain. CDR1 SGHRS and CDR2 YFSETQ come from the germline V gene. V dropped 0 bases and J dropped 3 bases, with 12 bases sitting between them. The CDR3 totals 15 residues. The CDR3 sequence: CASSLAPDIYTEAFF. Here the CDR3 DNA reads TGCGCCAGCAGCTTGGCCCCCGACATATACACTGAAGCTTTCTTT.

The chain is built from TRBV7-8 and TRBJ2-7; 10 bases align to TRBD1. CDR3 length: 13 residues. The junction had 0 bases not matched to a gene; V was cut back by 1 base and J by 6 bases. Germline CDR1 SGHVS, CDR2 FQNEAQ. CDR3 loop: CASSLGQGAEQYF. DNA for the CDR3: TGTGCCAGCAGCTTAGGACAGGGGGCCGAGCAGTACTTC.

This clonotype was detected a few times. V and J are TRBV15 and TRBJ2-5; 12 positions agree with TRBD2. The CDR3 length is 15 residues. V was clipped by 6 bases and J by 2 bases; unmatched bases: 4. The germline CDR1 and CDR2 sequences are LNHNV and YYDKDF (reference sequence). The CDR3 loop is CATSSSGREQETQYF. The CDR3 region has the DNA TGTGCCACCAGTTCTAGCGGGAGGGAGCAAGAGACCCAGTACTTC.

This clonotype has only a few counts. The chain is built from TRBV29-1 and TRBJ2-2; TRBD1 agrees at 8 bases. Germline values: CDR1 SQVTM, CDR2 ANQGSEA. The CDR3 spans 13 residues. Trimming took 4 bases from V and 5 from J; bases not matched to a gene: 3. This chain's CDR3 is CSVAQGVTGELFF. The CDR3 DNA follows: TGCAGCGTTGCACAGGGGGTGACCGGGGAGCTGTTTTTT.

In its sample, this clonotype was seen a few times. The V and J genes are TRBV12-3 or TRBV12-4 and TRBJ2-3; 12 bases align to TRBD1. The CDR3 sequence is 16 residues long. J was trimmed by 3 bases and V by 4 bases; bases with no gene match: 5. CDR3 amino acids: CASSSLGQGATDTQYF. The CDR3 region has the DNA TGTGCCAGCAGTTCACTGGGACAGGGGGCTACAGATACGCAGTATTTT.

This clonotype was counted a few times. The V call is TRBV7-9, the J call TRBJ2-7; perhaps TRBD1 as D (5 bases). Germline lookup yields CDR1 SEHNR and CDR2 FQNEAQ (reference sequence). This CDR3 region has 14 residues. The V and J ends lost 7 bases and 5 bases respectively, with 18 bases between them. Written as DNA, the CDR3 is TGTGCCAGCACCTTGGTGCATGGGGCAAACGAGCAGTACTTC. It encodes CASTLVHGANEQYF.

The rearrangement uses TRBV7-2 and TRBJ2-7; the match to TRBD2 covers 8 bases. Germline V gene lookup returns CDR1 SGHTA and CDR2 FQGNSA. This CDR3 has 15 amino acids. J gave up 3 bases and V 9 bases, and 13 bases lay outside the gene matches. In nucleotides, the CDR3 is TGTGCCAGTAAAATAATCCTAGCGGGCGGCTACGAGCAGTACTTC. This codes for CASKIILAGGYEQYF.

This clonotype appeared a few times. The V call is TRBV12-3 or TRBV12-4, the J call TRBJ2-3; D remains unclear. This CDR3 is built from 14 residues. V shed 5 bases and J shed 1 base, with 10 bases lying between them. The CDR3 DNA sequence: TGTGCCAGCAGTGCCCTTGGTCGCACAGATACGCAGTATTTT. It yields the protein CASSALGRTDTQYF.

This clonotype was seen only a few times. The gene calls are TRBV29-1 and TRBJ2-5; TRBD1 matches at 9 bases. The V gene end was trimmed by 6 bases and the J gene end by 5 bases; junction bases not matched to a gene: 10. There are 14 residues in the CDR3. Germline CDR1 reads SQVTM; CDR2 reads ANQGSEA. CDR3 in amino acids: CSVTGGQRRETQYF. CDR3 nucleotides: TGCAGCGTCACAGGGGGCCAACGCCGGGAGACCCAGTACTTC.

This clonotype turned up a few times. The rearrangement joins TRBV6-2 or TRBV6-3 to TRBJ1-5, with 12 bases aligning to TRBD1. This CDR3 has 14 residues. Germline trimming cut 6 bases from V and 6 bases from J; bases unmatched to any gene: 3. Germline loops: CDR1 MNHEY, CDR2 SVGEGT. The CDR3 is CASRGDRGRQPQHF. The CDR3 DNA sequence: TGTGCCAGCAGGGGGGACAGGGGGCGTCAGCCCCAGCATTTT.

In this sample, this clonotype turned up a few times. The chain has TRBV6-2 or TRBV6-3 and TRBJ1-1, with a tentative D call TRBD1 (6 bases). With 5 bases removed from V and 10 bases from J, the gap between germline ends came to 14 bases. Germline V gene data show CDR1 as MNHEY and CDR2 as SVGEGT. CDR3 length equals 12 residues. The CDR3 sequence: CASSRTEFGAFF. The DNA for the CDR3 is TGTGCCAGCAGTCGGACAGAGTTTGGAGCTTTCTTT.